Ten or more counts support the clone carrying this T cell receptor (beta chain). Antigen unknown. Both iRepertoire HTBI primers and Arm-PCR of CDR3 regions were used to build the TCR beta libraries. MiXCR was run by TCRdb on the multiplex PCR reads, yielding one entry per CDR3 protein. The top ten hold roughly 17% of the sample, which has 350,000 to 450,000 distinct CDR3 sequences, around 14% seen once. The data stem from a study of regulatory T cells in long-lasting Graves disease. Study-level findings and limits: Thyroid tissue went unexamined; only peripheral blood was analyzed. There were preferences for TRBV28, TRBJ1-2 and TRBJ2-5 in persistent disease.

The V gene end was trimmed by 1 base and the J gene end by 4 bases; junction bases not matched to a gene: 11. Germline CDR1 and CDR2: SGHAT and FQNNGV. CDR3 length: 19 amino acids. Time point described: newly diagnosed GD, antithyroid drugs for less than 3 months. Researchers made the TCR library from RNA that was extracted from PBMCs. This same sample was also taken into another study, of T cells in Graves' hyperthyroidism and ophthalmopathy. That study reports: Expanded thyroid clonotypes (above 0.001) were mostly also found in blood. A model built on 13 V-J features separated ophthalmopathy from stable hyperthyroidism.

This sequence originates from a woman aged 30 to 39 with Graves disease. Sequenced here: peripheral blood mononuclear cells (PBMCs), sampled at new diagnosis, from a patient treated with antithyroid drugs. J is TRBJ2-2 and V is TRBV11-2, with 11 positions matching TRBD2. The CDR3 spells CASSLGVTSGRGGTGELFF. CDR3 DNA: TGTGCCAGCAGCTTAGGTGTCACTAGCGGGAGAGGGGGCACCGGGGAGCTGTTTTTT.